The 9 T cell receptor beta chains below all came from one sample that was sequenced in a study of cytomegalovirus exposure and HLA in healthy donors. PCR used 60 Vbeta primers and 13 Jbeta primers. Assay used: immunoSEQ multiplex PCR; TCRdb lists only in-frame clones, some missing. In the table there are 150,000 to 200,000 clones, 65% to 85% of which are singletons. The sequencing input was PBMCs. All receptors derive from a woman aged 40 to 50 in good health and CMV-seropositive.

The V gene is TRBV11-2, the J gene TRBJ1-2; D gene unclear. Trimming took 3 bases from V and 6 from J, leaving 14 bases between them. The CDR3 extends over 14 amino acids. Germline-derived CDR1 and CDR2 are SGHAT and FQNNGV. The CDR3 reads CASSFYPGVDGYTF. CDR3 DNA sequence: TGTGCCAGCAGCTTCTACCCCGGGGTGGATGGCTACACCTTC. The whole variable domain, remainder taken from reference TRBV11-2 and TRBJ1-2, is EAGVAQSPRYKIIEKRQSVAFWCNPISGHATLYWYQQILGQGPKLLIQFQNNGVVDDSQLPKDRFSAERLKGVDSTLKIQPAKLEDSAVYLCASSFYPGVDGYTFGSGTRLTVV.

V is TRBV5-1 and J is TRBJ2-3; 8 nucleotides agree with TRBD2. Germline CDR1 is SGHRS and CDR2 is YFSETQ. After removal of 0 bases from V and 0 bases from J, the junction contained 12 bases not matched to a gene. This CDR3 is 19 amino acids long. DNA of the CDR3: TGCGCCAGCAGCTTGGAATTTGCGGGGGGTACAGCTAGCACAGATACGCAGTATTTT. It is translated as CASSLEFAGGTASTDTQYF.

This clone has a handful of counts. The chain recombines TRBV5-4 with TRBJ2-7, with D possibly matching TRBD1 (6 bases). The germline CDR1 and CDR2 sequences are SGHNT and YYREEE (reference sequence). The CDR3 has 12 residues. V was clipped by 3 bases and J by 12 bases, with 16 bases between them. In DNA form, the CDR3 reads TGTGCCAGCAGCTATAACAGGGTGGAGTGGTACTTC. It translates to CASSYNRVEWYF.

This clone was counted once. This rearrangement joins TRBV2 to TRBJ2-2, with 10 positions matching TRBD2. V trimming: 6 bases; J trimming: 1 base; junction bases outside the gene matches: 5. Germline V gene sequence: CDR1 SNHLY, CDR2 FYNNEI. The CDR3 has 16 residues. CDR3 in DNA: TGTGCCAGCAGAGGTACTAGCGGGGTGAACACCGGGGAGCTGTTTTTT. It encodes CASRGTSGVNTGELFF.

The V gene is TRBV6-5, the J gene TRBJ2-2, with 8 bases identical to TRBD1. CDR3 length equals 15 residues. In germline, CDR1 is MNHEY, CDR2 SVGAGI. V lost 6 bases to trimming and J lost 6 bases; unmatched junction nucleotides: 9. The CDR3 nucleotides are TGTGCCAGCAGCCAGAACCAGGGGGCGGCCGGGGAGCTGTTTTTT. Protein: CASSQNQGAAGELFF.

The chain joins TRBV2 to TRBJ1-1; 9 bases fit TRBD1. J lost 0 bases, V lost 6 bases, and 5 bases had no gene match. Germline CDR1 reads SNHLY; CDR2 reads FYNNEI. This CDR3 comprises 15 residues. The CDR3 reads CASSFDRGVNTEAFF. For the CDR3, the DNA is TGTGCCAGCAGCTTCGACAGGGGGGTGAACACTGAAGCTTTCTTT.

V gene TRBV7-2 combines with J gene TRBJ2-3, with 7 bases aligning to TRBD2. CDR1 SGHTA and CDR2 FQGNSA come from the germline V gene. CDR3 length equals 12 residues. J gave up 9 bases and V 5 bases, and 5 bases lay outside the gene matches. For the CDR3, the DNA is TGTGCCAGCAGCAGACCCGGGGGGACGCAGTATTTT. Translated, it gives CASSRPGGTQYF. Full variable domain (outside the CDR3, taken from reference TRBV7-2 and TRBJ2-3): GAGVSQSPSNKVTEKGKDVELRCDPISGHTALYWYRQSLGQGLEFLIYFQGNSAPDKSGLPSDRFSAERTGGSVSTLTIQRTQQEDSAVYLCASSRPGGTQYFGPGTRLTVL.

This clone was counted a few times. The genes are TRBV27 and TRBJ1-5; TRBD1 is a possible D gene (6 bases). The CDR3 totals 18 residues. CDR1 MNHEY and CDR2 SMNVEV come from the germline V gene (reference sequence). The V and J ends lost 0 bases and 4 bases respectively, with 19 bases between them. CDR3 coding DNA: TGTGCCAGCAGTTTATCGAGGGGGGAGGGAGGGAATAATCAGCCCCAGCATTTT. Its translation: CASSLSRGEGGNNQPQHF.

CDR3 protein: CASREGGDPYEQYF. For the CDR3, the DNA is TGTGCCAGCCGGGAGGGGGGGGACCCCTACGAGCAGTACTTC. This chain joins TRBV6-6 and TRBJ2-7; 8 bases are a match to TRBD2. This CDR3 is 14 amino acids long. Germline V gives CDR1 MNHNY, CDR2 SVGAGI (reference sequence). J gave up 2 bases and V 8 bases, and 8 bases lay outside the gene matches.